These 2 T cell receptor beta chains came from one sample sequenced in a study of blood T cells in healthy people across ages. The use of a sample-barcoded 5' primer and a J-beta primer mix characterized a second PCR of roughly 7 to 12 cycles. TCRdb re-called the 5' RACE reads through MiXCR, storing one row per CDR3 protein. This table holds about 580,000 distinct CDR3 sequences, roughly 48% found once. Material: blood. The receptors stem from a man older than 75 in good health.

This clonotype was found a few times. This sequence may be a read error, since a much larger clone differs from it by one base. The chain carries TRBV6-5 and TRBJ1-2, with 10 bases lining up with TRBD1. The CDR3 runs 14 residues. Germline CDR1 reads MNHEY; CDR2 reads SVGAGI. The chain's CDR3 is CANSYRDRGYGYTF. The CDR3 DNA reads as TGTGCCAACAGTTACCGGGACAGGGGCTATGGCTACACCTTC.

This rearrangement joins TRBV27 to TRBJ2-7; the match to TRBD1 covers 7 bases. With V trimmed by 5 bases and J by 5 bases, 6 bases remained unmatched. The CDR3 extends over 13 amino acids. Germline V gene lookup returns CDR1 MNHEY and CDR2 SMNVEV (reference sequence). This CDR3 reads CASSAIGGDEQYF. The CDR3 nucleotides read TGTGCCAGCAGTGCCATAGGGGGCGACGAGCAGTACTTC.